These 32 T cell receptor beta chains originate from one sample sequenced in a study of cytomegalovirus exposure and HLA in healthy donors. Primers included in the PCR were 60 Vbeta and 13 Jbeta primers. The repertoire was sequenced with immunoSEQ multiplex PCR; TCRdb's copy has only in-frame clones and lacks some. This sample has 100,000 to 150,000 clones, with more than 75% found just once. The sample was PBMCs. Every receptor here comes from a female donor in good health and CMV-seronegative.

A single count supports this clone. This sequence joins TRBV19 and TRBJ2-1; 8 nucleotides agree with TRBD2. The CDR3 loop spans 15 amino acids. Trimming at V came to 5 bases and at J to 8 bases, leaving 11 bases not matched to a gene. Looked up from germline, CDR1 is LNHDA and CDR2 is SQIVND (reference sequence). The DNA for the CDR3 is TGTGCCAGTAGTCCACTAGCGGATACTACCCATGAGCAGTTCTTC. This translates into CASSPLADTTHEQFF.

V is TRBV4-1 and J is TRBJ2-1; TRBD2 agrees at 9 bases. The J segment lost 9 bases and the V segment lost 0 bases, leaving 9 bases of the junction unmatched. The CDR3 is made up of 16 amino acids. Germline lookup yields CDR1 MGHRA and CDR2 YSYEKL. Here the CDR3 reads CASSQDAASGMVEQFF. In DNA, the CDR3 is TGCGCCAGCAGCCAAGATGCGGCTAGCGGGATGGTTGAGCAGTTCTTC.

The rearrangement joins TRBV28 to TRBJ2-1; TRBD1 matches 8 bases. Germline CDR1 MDHEN, CDR2 SYDVKM. Trimming removed 2 bases from V and 7 bases from J; junction bases left unmatched: 7. The CDR3 covers 15 residues. The CDR3 sequence: CASSLIGQGINEQFF. The DNA for the CDR3 is TGTGCCAGCAGTTTAATCGGACAGGGCATAAATGAGCAGTTCTTC.

This chain joins TRBV4-3 and TRBJ1-2, with a tentative D call TRBD1 (5 bases). The CDR3 sequence is 14 residues long. Germline loops: CDR1 LGHNA, CDR2 YSLEER. Trimming left V 0 bases short and J 4 bases short, with 9 bases between. Here the CDR3 DNA reads TGCGCCAGCAGCCAAGAGGTACAGGTCTATGGCTACACCTTC. Its protein product is CASSQEVQVYGYTF.

This clone was detected only a few times. This chain joins TRBV14 and TRBJ2-1, with 13 bases that match TRBD2. The CDR3 is 18 amino acids. Per germline, CDR1 SGHDN and CDR2 FVKESK. J was trimmed by 3 bases and V by 5 bases; bases with no gene match: 10. The CDR3 coding sequence is TGTGCCAGCAGCGGTGGGACTAGCGGGACTATACGCTACAATGAGCAGTTCTTC. Translated: CASSGGTSGTIRYNEQFF.

The genes are TRBV4-1 and TRBJ2-3, with a weak D call TRBD2 (6 bases). Deletions cut 2 bases from V and 3 bases from J, with 18 bases between. The CDR3 contains 17 residues. In germline, CDR1 is MGHRA, CDR2 YSYEKL. This CDR3 is CASSQSRLAFGTDTQYF. In DNA form, the CDR3 reads TGCGCCAGCAGCCAATCACGCCTAGCGTTTGGGACAGATACGCAGTATTTT.

V gene TRBV5-1 combines with J gene TRBJ2-7; TRBD1 aligns across 9 bases. CDR1 SGHRS and CDR2 YFSETQ come from the germline V gene. The V gene end was trimmed by 7 bases and the J gene end by 4 bases; junction bases not matched to a gene: 9. This CDR3 has 14 residues. CDR3 region: CASGRGQGFYEQYF. DNA of the CDR3: TGCGCCAGCGGGCGAGGACAGGGGTTTTACGAGCAGTACTTC.

Concerning this clone: One end of the junction is discordant with germline, which a read error may explain. Other DNA sequences from this sample encode an identical CDR3 as well. This rearrangement joins TRBV6-6 to TRBJ2-7; 7 bases match TRBD1. Germline-derived CDR1 and CDR2 are MNHNY and SVGAGI (reference sequence). This CDR3 comprises 14 residues. The CDR3 DNA reads TGTGCCAGTAGTTACTCGACAGGGACCTACGAGCAGTACTTC. Translating gives CASSYSTGTYEQYF.

This clone was recorded a few times. The chain combines TRBV5-4 with TRBJ2-7, with 9 nucleotides matching TRBD1. V dropped 4 bases and J dropped 0; count of bases not matched to a gene: 11. The germline gives CDR1 SGHNT, CDR2 YYREEE (reference sequence). The CDR3 runs 17 residues. CDR3 bases: TGTGCCAGCAGCAAAGGGGGGGGACAGGGCTTCTCCTACGAGCAGTACTTC. Translating it yields CASSKGGGQGFSYEQYF.

The gene calls are TRBV5-1 and TRBJ2-1; 10 bases align to TRBD2. The CDR3 is 15 residues long. Germline assignment: CDR1 SGHRS and CDR2 YFSETQ. The V gene end was trimmed by 1 base and the J gene end by 8 bases; junction bases not matched to a gene: 6. The CDR3 loop is CASSLTSGIRDEQFF. CDR3 bases: TGCGCCAGCAGCTTGACTAGCGGGATTCGAGATGAGCAGTTCTTC.

This clone was detected only a few times. CDR3: CASSIQAGHQPQHF. DNA of the CDR3: TGTGCCAGTAGTATCCAGGCGGGGCATCAGCCCCAGCATTTT. The chain couples TRBV19 to TRBJ1-5, with D possibly TRBD1 on 5 matching bases. Germline CDR1 reads LNHDA; CDR2 reads SQIVND (reference sequence). V was pared by 3 bases and J by 5 bases, with 11 bases between. This CDR3 is built from 14 residues.

This clone showed up just a few times. The chain has TRBV28 and TRBJ1-1; 9 bases line up with TRBD1. The trim removed 4 bases at V and 7 bases at J, leaving 13 bases unmatched. Germline CDR1 is MDHEN and CDR2 is SYDVKM. This CDR3 spans 16 amino acids. CDR3 sequence reads: CASSSPSSGTGYEAFF. In nucleotides, the CDR3 is TGTGCCAGCAGTTCGCCCTCCTCCGGGACAGGGTATGAAGCTTTCTTT.

The chain has TRBV5-1 and TRBJ1-1; 9 bases match TRBD1. Germline trimming cut 3 bases from V and 0 bases from J; bases unmatched to any gene: 3. This CDR3 region has 15 residues. Germline assignment: CDR1 SGHRS and CDR2 YFSETQ. This chain's CDR3 is CASSSGQGMNTEAFF. The CDR3 DNA follows: TGCGCCAGCAGCTCGGGACAGGGCATGAACACTGAAGCTTTCTTT.

This clone has a single count. The V call is TRBV7-3, the J call TRBJ2-1; TRBD1 is a possible D gene (6 bases). Trimming pared 5 bases from V and 5 bases from J, leaving 16 bases between. Germline V lookup: CDR1 SGHTA, CDR2 FQGTGA. This CDR3 is built from 15 residues. CDR3 residues: CASSPEQDSNNEQFF. In DNA form, the CDR3 reads TGTGCCAGCAGCCCCGAGCAGGACAGCAACAATGAGCAGTTCTTC.

This clone was observed a single time. The rearrangement links TRBV27 to TRBJ1-4; 8 nucleotides agree with TRBD1. The J segment lost 6 bases and the V segment lost 8 bases, leaving 5 bases of the junction unmatched. The length of the CDR3 is 13 residues. The germline CDR1 and CDR2 sequences are MNHEY and SMNVEV (reference sequence). CDR3 loop: CASRQGKDEKLFF. The CDR3 DNA reads TGTGCCAGCCGACAGGGGAAAGATGAAAAACTGTTTTTT.

This chain links TRBV28 with TRBJ1-1; TRBD1 matches at 8 bases. This CDR3 spans 12 amino acids. CDR1 is MDHEN, CDR2 SYDVKM, per germline. Losses at the gene ends were 3 bases for V and 8 bases for J; bases not matched to a gene: 2. CDR3 bases: TGTGCCAGCAGTTTTCGGGACAGGGAAGCTTTCTTT. Its protein is CASSFRDREAFF.

V and J are TRBV21-1 and TRBJ2-2; the table assigns TRBD1, which was not confirmed against the DNA. TRBV21-1 is recorded as a pseudogene. The length of the CDR3 is 14 residues. This CDR3 is CASSKKRGTGELFF. The CDR3 nucleotides are TGTGCCAGCAGCAAAAAAAGGGGGACCGGGGAGCTGTTTTTT.

This chain uses TRBV27 with TRBJ1-3; 7 nucleotides match TRBD1. The trim removed 2 bases at V and 4 bases at J, leaving 5 bases unmatched. The CDR3 is made up of 15 amino acids. Germline V gene lookup returns CDR1 MNHEY and CDR2 SMNVEV (reference sequence). The CDR3 sequence: CASSLKGARGNTIYF. In DNA form, the CDR3 reads TGTGCCAGCAGTTTAAAGGGGGCGCGAGGAAACACCATATATTTT.

The chain links TRBV5-1 to TRBJ1-1; D is perhaps TRBD1 (5 bases). Trimming left V 5 bases short and J 8 bases short, with 16 bases between. In germline, CDR1 is SGHRS, CDR2 YFSETQ. This CDR3 is 13 amino acids long. CDR3 DNA: TGCGCCAGCAGTAGGGGCCCGGACGACGAAGCTTTCTTT. Translating it yields CASSRGPDDEAFF. The full variable domain, its missing parts supplied by reference TRBV5-1 and TRBJ1-1, is KAGVTQTPRYLIKTRGQQVTLSCSPISGHRSVSWYQQTPGQGLQFLFEYFSETQRNKGNFPGRFSGRQFSNSRSEMNVSTLELGDSALYLCASSRGPDDEAFFGQGTRLTVV.

V and J are TRBV9 and TRBJ2-3; TRBD2 agrees at 11 bases. This CDR3 comprises 16 residues. CDR1 is SGDLS, CDR2 YYNGEE, per germline. V was clipped by 3 bases and J by 2 bases; unmatched bases: 5. This CDR3 reads CASSAGTSGFTDTQYF. DNA of the CDR3: TGTGCCAGCAGCGCCGGGACTAGCGGATTCACAGATACGCAGTATTTT.

The chain links TRBV27 to TRBJ2-5, with D possibly matching TRBD2 (7 bases). This CDR3 contains 15 residues. The V and J ends lost 5 bases and 5 bases respectively, with 18 bases between them. Germline V lookup: CDR1 MNHEY, CDR2 SMNVEV (reference sequence). Here the CDR3 DNA reads TGTGCCAGCAGTGTGGGACACGGGGGGCTGGAGACCCAGTACTTC. It codes for CASSVGHGGLETQYF.

The chain uses TRBV7-8 and TRBJ1-4; no definite D call. This CDR3 spans 12 amino acids. Germline CDR1 is SGHVS and CDR2 is FQNEAQ. Trimming left V 5 bases short and J 7 bases short, with 8 bases between. CDR3 in amino acids: CASSQTLEKLFF. The CDR3, as DNA: TGTGCCAGCAGCCAGACACTTGAAAAACTGTTTTTT. The full variable domain, its missing parts supplied by reference TRBV7-8 and TRBJ1-4, is GAGVSQSPRYKVAKRGQDVALRCDPISGHVSLFWYQQALGQGPEFLTYFQNEAQLDKSGLPSDRFFAERPEGSVSTLKIQRTQQEDSAVYLCASSQTLEKLFFGSGTQLSVL.

The chain is built from TRBV27 and TRBJ2-7; weak D call: TRBD1 (5 bases). The V gene's germline CDR1 is MNHEY and CDR2 SMNVEV (reference sequence). CDR3 length equals 14 residues. Trimming removed 0 bases at V and 2 bases at J, with 8 bases between. CDR3 residues: CASSLSDRPYEQYF. CDR3 nucleotide sequence: TGTGCCAGCAGTTTATCCGACAGACCCTACGAGCAGTACTTC.

This clone occurred once. The chain carries TRBV25-1 and TRBJ2-2, with D possibly being TRBD2 (6 bases). Germline loops: CDR1 MGHDK, CDR2 SYGVNS. CDR3 size: 17 residues. With 4 bases removed from V and 2 bases from J, the gap between germline ends came to 17 bases. The CDR3 DNA is TGTGCCAGCAGTGTCATCGCGGGGTCGCCAAACACCGGGGAGCTGTTTTTT. It codes for CASSVIAGSPNTGELFF. The full variable domain, in which reference TRBV25-1 and TRBJ2-2 provide the parts outside the CDR3, is EADIYQTPRYLVIGTGKKITLECSQTMGHDKMYWYQQDPGMELHLIHYSYGVNSTEKGDLSSESTVSRIRTEHFPLTLESARPSHTSQYLCASSVIAGSPNTGELFFGEGSRLTVL.

The genes are TRBV10-3 and TRBJ1-2; 9 positions match TRBD1. Germline CDR1 ENHRY, CDR2 SYGVKD. CDR3 size: 15 residues. Trimming removed 4 bases from V and 8 bases from J; junction bases left unmatched: 11. The CDR3, as DNA: TGTGCCATCAGTGTTCTCGGGACAGGGACTCTAGGCTACACCTTC. Protein sequence: CAISVLGTGTLGYTF.

CDR3 in DNA: TGTGCCAGCAGTTACTCGGCCGGGGGGAACACTGAAGCTTTCTTT. Protein sequence: CASSYSAGGNTEAFF. The J gene is TRBJ1-1, the V gene TRBV6-5, with a weak D call TRBD1 (5 bases). CDR1 and CDR2 (germline): MNHEY, SVGAGI. The CDR3 contains 15 residues. The V gene lost 0 bases and the J gene lost 1 base, with 9 bases spanning the gap.

The V gene is TRBV6-5, the J gene TRBJ2-2; the match to TRBD2 covers 9 bases. The CDR3 runs to 15 residues. Germline CDR1 MNHEY, CDR2 SVGAGI. The trim removed 4 bases at V and 7 bases at J, leaving 7 bases unmatched. The CDR3 nucleotides read TGTGCCAGCAGTTTTAGCGGGAGTATGGGCGGGGAGCTGTTTTTT. As protein: CASSFSGSMGGELFF.

The chain joins TRBV7-2 to TRBJ2-7, with 7 positions matching TRBD1. The CDR3 is made up of 15 amino acids. Germline CDR1 reads SGHTA; CDR2 reads FQGNSA. Trimming cost V 1 base and J 0 bases; bases outside gene matches: 3. The CDR3 nucleotides read TGTGCCAGCAGCTTAGGAGGGACAGTCTCCTACGAGCAGTACTTC. Translated, it gives CASSLGGTVSYEQYF.

This chain links TRBV28 with TRBJ2-2; D is uncertain. There are 15 residues in the CDR3. Trimming left V 6 bases short and J 6 bases short, with 17 bases between. Germline-derived CDR1 and CDR2 are MDHEN and SYDVKM. The CDR3 spells CASSTISRTPGELFF. In DNA form, the CDR3 reads TGTGCCAGCAGCACCATATCCCGAACACCCGGGGAGCTGTTTTTT.

The chain uses TRBV7-2 and TRBJ1-5; D is unresolved. The V gene lost 3 bases and the J gene lost 5 bases, with 5 bases spanning the gap. Germline lookup yields CDR1 SGHTA and CDR2 FQGNSA. The CDR3 is 12 amino acids. The CDR3 nucleotides read TGTGCCAGCAGCTTGGCGGATCAGCCCCAGCATTTT. It specifies CASSLADQPQHF. The whole variable domain, filled in from reference TRBV7-2 and TRBJ1-5, reads GAGVSQSPSNKVTEKGKDVELRCDPISGHTALYWYRQSLGQGLEFLIYFQGNSAPDKSGLPSDRFSAERTGGSVSTLTIQRTQQEDSAVYLCASSLADQPQHFGDGTRLSIL.

About this clone itself: Other DNA sequences in the sample encode the same CDR3. V usage is TRBV9 and J usage is TRBJ2-3; 10 positions agree with TRBD2. Trimming at V came to 0 bases and at J to 1 base, leaving 2 bases not matched to a gene. This CDR3 is 16 amino acids long. In germline, CDR1 is SGDLS, CDR2 YYNGEE. CDR3 in amino acids: CASSVGLAGGTDTQYF. CDR3 DNA: TGTGCCAGCAGCGTAGGTCTAGCGGGAGGCACAGATACGCAGTATTTT.

The V and J genes are TRBV11-1 and TRBJ2-5; 10 bases fit TRBD2. Germline V gene sequence: CDR1 SGHAT, CDR2 FQDESV (reference sequence). V was pared by 1 base and J by 4 bases, with 9 bases of the junction left unmatched. The CDR3 sequence is 17 residues long. CDR3 DNA: TGTGCCAGCAGCTTAGTAAGAGCGGGAGGGCCGAGAGAGACCCAGTACTTC. Residues: CASSLVRAGGPRETQYF.